The clone carrying this T cell receptor (beta chain) occurred many times. TCRdb reanalysed the 5' RACE reads using MiXCR and keeps one entry per CDR3 protein. The table lists roughly 75,000 distinct CDR3 sequences, roughly 2.6% of them singletons. The sample comes from a study of neurological immune-mediated disorders. CDR1 is DFQATT, CDR2 SNEGSKA, per germline (reference sequence). Trimming left V 7 bases short and J 7 bases short, with 20 bases between. The CDR3 covers 13 residues. This clonotype was obtained from a woman aged 25 to 39 with multiple sclerosis. The genes are TRBV20-1 and TRBJ2-7; D is perhaps TRBD2 (5 bases). Sequenced material: PBMCs. The CDR3: CSVSVPGLREQYF. CDR3 DNA: TGCAGTGTATCCGTACCGGGATTGAGAGAGCAGTACTTC.